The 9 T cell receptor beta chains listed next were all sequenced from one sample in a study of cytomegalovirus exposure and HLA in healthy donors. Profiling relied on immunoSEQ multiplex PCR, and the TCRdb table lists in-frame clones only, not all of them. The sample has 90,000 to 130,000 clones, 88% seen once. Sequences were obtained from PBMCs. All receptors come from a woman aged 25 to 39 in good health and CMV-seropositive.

The chain's CDR3 is CASSVRTGSTDTQYF. The CDR3 DNA follows: TGTGCCAGCAGTGTTAGGACGGGAAGCACAGATACGCAGTATTTT. The chain carries TRBV13 and TRBJ2-3, with D possibly TRBD2 on 5 matching bases. Trimming shortened V by 6 bases and J by 0 bases, and 13 bases separated the two germline ends. This CDR3 is built from 15 residues. Per the germline V gene, CDR1 is PRHDT and CDR2 is FYEKMQ (reference sequence).

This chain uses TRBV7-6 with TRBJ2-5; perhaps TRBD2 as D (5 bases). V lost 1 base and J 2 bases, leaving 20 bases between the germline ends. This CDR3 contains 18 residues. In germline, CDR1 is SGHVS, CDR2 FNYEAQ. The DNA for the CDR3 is TGTGCCAGCAGCTTAGGCTCTCCGAGGGCTCGAGGACAAGAGACCCAGTACTTC. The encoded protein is CASSLGSPRARGQETQYF.

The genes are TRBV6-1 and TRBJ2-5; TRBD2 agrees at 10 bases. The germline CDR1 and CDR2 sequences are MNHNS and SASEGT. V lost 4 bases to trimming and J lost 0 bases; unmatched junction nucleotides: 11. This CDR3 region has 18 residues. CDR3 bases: TGTGCCAGCAGTGCATTAAGCGGGAGGGCCGTTTACCAAGAGACCCAGTACTTC. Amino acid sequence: CASSALSGRAVYQETQYF.

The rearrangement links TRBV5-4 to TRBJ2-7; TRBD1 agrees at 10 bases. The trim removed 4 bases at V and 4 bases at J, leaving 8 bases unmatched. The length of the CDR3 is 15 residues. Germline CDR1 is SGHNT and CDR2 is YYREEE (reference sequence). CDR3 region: CASSRKDRGRYEQYF. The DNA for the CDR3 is TGTGCCAGCAGCAGAAAGGACAGGGGGAGATACGAGCAGTACTTC.

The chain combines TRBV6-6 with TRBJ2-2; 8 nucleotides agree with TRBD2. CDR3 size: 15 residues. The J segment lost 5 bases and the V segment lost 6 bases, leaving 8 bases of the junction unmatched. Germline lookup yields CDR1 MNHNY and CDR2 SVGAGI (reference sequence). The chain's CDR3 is CASSPAGVGTGELFF. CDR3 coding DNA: TGTGCCAGCAGCCCAGCGGGAGTGGGTACCGGGGAGCTGTTTTTT.

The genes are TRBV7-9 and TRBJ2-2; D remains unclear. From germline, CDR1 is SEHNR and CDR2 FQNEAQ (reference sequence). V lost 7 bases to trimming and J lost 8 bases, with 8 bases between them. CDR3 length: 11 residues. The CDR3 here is CASTPSGELFF. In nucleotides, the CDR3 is TGTGCCAGCACCCCCTCGGGGGAGCTGTTTTTT. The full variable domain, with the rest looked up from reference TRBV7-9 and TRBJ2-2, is DTGVSQNPRHKITKRGQNVTFRCDPISEHNRLYWYRQTLGQGPEFLTYFQNEAQLEKSRLLSDRFSAERPKGSFSTLEIQRTEQGDSAMYLCASTPSGELFFGEGSRLTVL.

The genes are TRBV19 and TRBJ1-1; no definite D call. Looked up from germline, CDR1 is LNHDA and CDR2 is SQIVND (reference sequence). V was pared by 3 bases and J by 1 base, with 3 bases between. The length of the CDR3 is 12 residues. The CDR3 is CASSIRNTEAFF. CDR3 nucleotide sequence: TGTGCCAGTAGTATCAGGAACACTGAAGCTTTCTTT.

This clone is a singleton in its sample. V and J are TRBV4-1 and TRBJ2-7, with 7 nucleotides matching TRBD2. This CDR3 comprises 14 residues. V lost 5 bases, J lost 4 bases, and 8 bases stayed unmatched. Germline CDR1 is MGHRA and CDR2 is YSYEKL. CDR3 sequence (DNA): TGCGCCAGCAGCGCCCCTAGCGGTTCGTACGAGCAGTACTTC. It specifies CASSAPSGSYEQYF.

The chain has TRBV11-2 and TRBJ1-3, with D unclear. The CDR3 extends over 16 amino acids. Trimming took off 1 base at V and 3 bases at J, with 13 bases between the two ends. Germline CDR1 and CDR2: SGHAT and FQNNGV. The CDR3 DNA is TGTGCCAGCAGCTTAGTTCGGGGAGGCGATGGAAACACCATATATTTT. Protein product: CASSLVRGGDGNTIYF.